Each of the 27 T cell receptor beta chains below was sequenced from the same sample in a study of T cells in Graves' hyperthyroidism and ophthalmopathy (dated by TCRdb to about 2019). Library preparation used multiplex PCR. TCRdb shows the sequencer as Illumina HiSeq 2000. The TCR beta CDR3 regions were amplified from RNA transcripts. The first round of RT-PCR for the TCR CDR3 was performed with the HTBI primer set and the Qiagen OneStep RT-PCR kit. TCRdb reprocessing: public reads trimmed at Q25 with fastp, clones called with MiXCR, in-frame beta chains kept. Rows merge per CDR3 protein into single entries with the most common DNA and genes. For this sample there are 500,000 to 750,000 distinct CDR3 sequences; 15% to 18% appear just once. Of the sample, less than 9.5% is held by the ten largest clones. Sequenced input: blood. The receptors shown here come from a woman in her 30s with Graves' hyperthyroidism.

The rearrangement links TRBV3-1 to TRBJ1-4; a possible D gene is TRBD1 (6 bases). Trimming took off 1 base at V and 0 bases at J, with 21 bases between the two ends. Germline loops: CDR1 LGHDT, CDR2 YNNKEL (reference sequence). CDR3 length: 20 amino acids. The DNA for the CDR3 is TGTGCCAGCAGCCAAGCCTGGACAGTCCACCATTCCGCAACTAATGAAAAACTGTTTTTT. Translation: CASSQAWTVHHSATNEKLFF.

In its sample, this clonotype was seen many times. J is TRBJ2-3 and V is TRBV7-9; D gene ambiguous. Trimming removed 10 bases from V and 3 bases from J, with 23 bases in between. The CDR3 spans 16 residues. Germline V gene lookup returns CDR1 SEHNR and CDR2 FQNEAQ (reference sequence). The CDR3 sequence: CANPPDLIQGTDTQYF. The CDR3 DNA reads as TGTGCCAACCCACCAGACCTAATCCAAGGAACAGATACGCAGTATTTT. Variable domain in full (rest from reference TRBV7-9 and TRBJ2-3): DTGVSQNPRHKITKRGQNVTFRCDPISEHNRLYWYRQTLGQGPEFLTYFQNEAQLEKSRLLSDRFSAERPKGSFSTLEIQRTEQGDSAMYLCANPPDLIQGTDTQYFGPGTRLTVL.

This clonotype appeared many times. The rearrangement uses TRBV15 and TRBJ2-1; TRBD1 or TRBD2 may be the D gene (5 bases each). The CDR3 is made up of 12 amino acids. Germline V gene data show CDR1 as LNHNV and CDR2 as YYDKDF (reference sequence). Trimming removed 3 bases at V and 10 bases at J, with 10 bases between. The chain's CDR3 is CATSRGVPEQFF. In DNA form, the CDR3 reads TGTGCCACCAGCAGGGGGGTCCCCGAGCAGTTCTTC.

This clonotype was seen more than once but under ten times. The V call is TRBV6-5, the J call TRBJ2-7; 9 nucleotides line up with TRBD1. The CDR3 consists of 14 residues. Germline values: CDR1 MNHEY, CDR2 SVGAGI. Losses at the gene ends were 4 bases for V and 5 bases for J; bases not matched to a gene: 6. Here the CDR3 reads CASSSRDRADEQYF. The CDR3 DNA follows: TGTGCCAGCAGTTCCCGGGACAGGGCAGACGAGCAGTACTTC.

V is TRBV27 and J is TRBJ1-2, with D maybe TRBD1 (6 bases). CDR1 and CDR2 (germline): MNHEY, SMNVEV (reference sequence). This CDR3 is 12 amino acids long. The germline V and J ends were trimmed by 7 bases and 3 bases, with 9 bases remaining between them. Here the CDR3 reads CASKTGDYGYTF. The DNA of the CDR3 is TGTGCCAGCAAGACAGGCGACTATGGCTACACCTTC.

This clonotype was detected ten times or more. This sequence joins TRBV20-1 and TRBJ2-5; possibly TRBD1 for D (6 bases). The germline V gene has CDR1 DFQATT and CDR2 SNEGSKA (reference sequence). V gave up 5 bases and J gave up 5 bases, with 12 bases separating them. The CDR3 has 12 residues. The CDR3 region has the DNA TGCAGTGCTCCGACCCAGGGGGAGACCCAGTACTTC. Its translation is CSAPTQGETQYF.

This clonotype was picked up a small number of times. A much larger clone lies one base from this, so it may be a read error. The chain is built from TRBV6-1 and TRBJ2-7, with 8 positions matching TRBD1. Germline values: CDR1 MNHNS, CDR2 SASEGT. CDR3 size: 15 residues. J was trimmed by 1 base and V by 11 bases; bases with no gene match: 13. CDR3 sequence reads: CAGKGSTGVSYEQYF. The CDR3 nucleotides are TGTGCCGGCAAAGGTTCGACAGGGGTATCCTACGAGCAGTACTTC.

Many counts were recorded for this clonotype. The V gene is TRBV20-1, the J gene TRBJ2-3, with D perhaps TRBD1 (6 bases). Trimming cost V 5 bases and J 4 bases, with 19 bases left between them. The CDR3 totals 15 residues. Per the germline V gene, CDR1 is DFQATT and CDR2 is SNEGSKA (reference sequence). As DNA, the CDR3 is TGCAGTGCTCACCCCACAGGGATGGGGGCAGATACGCAGTATTTT. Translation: CSAHPTGMGADTQYF.

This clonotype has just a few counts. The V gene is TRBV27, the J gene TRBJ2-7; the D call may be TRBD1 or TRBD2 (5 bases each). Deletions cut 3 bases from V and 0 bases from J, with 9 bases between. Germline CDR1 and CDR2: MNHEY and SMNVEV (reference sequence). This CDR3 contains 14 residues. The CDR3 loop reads CASSLGRISYEQYF. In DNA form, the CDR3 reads TGTGCCAGCAGTTTGGGACGGATCTCCTACGAGCAGTACTTC.

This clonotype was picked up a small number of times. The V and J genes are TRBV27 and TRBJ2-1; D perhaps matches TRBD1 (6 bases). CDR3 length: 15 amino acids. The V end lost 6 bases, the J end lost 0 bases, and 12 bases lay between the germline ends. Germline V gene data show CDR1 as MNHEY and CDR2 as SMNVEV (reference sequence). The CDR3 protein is CASSRDKSSYNEQFF. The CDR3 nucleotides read TGTGCCAGCAGCAGGGACAAAAGCTCCTACAATGAGCAGTTCTTC.

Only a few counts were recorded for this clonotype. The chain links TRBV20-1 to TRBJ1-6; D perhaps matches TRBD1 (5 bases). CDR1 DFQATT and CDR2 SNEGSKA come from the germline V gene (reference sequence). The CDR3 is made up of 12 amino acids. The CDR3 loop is CTAGVDNSPLHF. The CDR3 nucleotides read TGCACCGCGGGGGTCGACAATTCACCCCTCCACTTT.

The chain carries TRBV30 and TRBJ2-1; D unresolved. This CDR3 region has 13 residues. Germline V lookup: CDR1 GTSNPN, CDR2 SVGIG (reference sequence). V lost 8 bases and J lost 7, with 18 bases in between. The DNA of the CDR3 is TGTGCCAACCACCATAGTCTCCGGAATGAGCAGTTCTTC. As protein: CANHHSLRNEQFF. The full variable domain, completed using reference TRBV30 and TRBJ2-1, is SQTIHQWPATLVQPVGSPLSLECTVEGTSNPNLYWYRQAAGRGLQLLFYSVGIGQISSEVPQNLSASRPQDRQFILSSKKLLLSDSGFYLCANHHSLRNEQFFGPGTRLTVL.

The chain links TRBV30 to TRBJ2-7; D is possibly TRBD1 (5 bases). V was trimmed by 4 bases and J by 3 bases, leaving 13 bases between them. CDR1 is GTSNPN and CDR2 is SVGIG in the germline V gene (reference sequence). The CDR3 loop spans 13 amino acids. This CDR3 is CAWTPAGIYEQYF. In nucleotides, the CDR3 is TGTGCCTGGACGCCGGCAGGGATCTACGAGCAGTACTTC.

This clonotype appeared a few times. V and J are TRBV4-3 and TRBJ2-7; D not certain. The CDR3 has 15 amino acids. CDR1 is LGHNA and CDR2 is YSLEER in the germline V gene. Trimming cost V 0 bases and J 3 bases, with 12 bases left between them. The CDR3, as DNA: TGCGCCAGCAGCCAAGATTTGACCCTCTACTACGAGCAGTACTTC. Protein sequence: CASSQDLTLYYEQYF.

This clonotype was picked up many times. The CDR3 DNA is TGTGCCAGCAGACGAAGGGGGGGGATTAACACTGAAGCTTTCTTT. It codes for CASRRRGGINTEAFF. The chain combines TRBV11-2 with TRBJ1-1; D may be TRBD1 (6 bases). The CDR3 is made up of 15 amino acids. With 6 bases removed from V and 2 bases from J, the gap between germline ends came to 16 bases. Per germline, CDR1 SGHAT and CDR2 FQNNGV.

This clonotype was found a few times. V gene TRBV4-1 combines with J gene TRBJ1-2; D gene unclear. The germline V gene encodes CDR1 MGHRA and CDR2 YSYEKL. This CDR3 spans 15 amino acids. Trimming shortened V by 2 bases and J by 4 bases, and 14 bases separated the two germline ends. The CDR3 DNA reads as TGCGCCAGCAGCCAACCAACCGGACGGTTCTATGGCTACACCTTC. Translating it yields CASSQPTGRFYGYTF.

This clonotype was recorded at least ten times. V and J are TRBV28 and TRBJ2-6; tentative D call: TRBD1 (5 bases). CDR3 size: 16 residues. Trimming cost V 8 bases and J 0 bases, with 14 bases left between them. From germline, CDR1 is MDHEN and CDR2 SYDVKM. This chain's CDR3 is CASQGAEHSGANVLTF. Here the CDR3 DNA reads TGTGCCAGCCAAGGGGCTGAACACTCTGGGGCCAACGTCCTGACTTTC.

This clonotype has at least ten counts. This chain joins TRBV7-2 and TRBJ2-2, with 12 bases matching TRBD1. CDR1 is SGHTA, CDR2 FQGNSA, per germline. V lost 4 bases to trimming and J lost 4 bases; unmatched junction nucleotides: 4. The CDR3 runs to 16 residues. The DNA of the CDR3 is TGTGCCAGCAGCTCAGGGACAGGGGGCTTCACCGGGGAGCTGTTTTTT. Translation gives CASSSGTGGFTGELFF.

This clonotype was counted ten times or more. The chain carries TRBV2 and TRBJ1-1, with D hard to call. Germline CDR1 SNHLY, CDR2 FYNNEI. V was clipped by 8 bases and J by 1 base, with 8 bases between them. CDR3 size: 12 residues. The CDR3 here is CASLGGNTEAFF. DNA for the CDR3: TGTGCCAGCCTCGGCGGGAACACTGAAGCTTTCTTT.

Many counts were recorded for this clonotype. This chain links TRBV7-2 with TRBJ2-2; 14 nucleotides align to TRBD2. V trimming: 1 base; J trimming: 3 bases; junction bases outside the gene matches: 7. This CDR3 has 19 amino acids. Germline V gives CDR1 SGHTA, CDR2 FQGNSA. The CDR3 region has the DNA TGTGCCAGCAGCTTAGAACTGACTAGCGGGAGGGCCGACACCGGGGAGCTGTTTTTT. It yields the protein CASSLELTSGRADTGELFF.

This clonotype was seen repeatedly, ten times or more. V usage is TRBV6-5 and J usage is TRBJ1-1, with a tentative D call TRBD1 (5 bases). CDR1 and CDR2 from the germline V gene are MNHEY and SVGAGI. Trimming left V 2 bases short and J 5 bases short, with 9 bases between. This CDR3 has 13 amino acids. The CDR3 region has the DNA TGTGCCAGCAGTTACGCGGACACGACTGAAGCTTTCTTT. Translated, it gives CASSYADTTEAFF.

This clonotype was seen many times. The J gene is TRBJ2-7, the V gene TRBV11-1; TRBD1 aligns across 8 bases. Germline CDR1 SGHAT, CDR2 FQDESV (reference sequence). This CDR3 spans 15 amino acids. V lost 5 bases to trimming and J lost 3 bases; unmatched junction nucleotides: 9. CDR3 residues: CASSPGTGNFYEQYF. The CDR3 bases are TGTGCCAGCAGCCCCGGGACAGGAAATTTCTACGAGCAGTACTTC.

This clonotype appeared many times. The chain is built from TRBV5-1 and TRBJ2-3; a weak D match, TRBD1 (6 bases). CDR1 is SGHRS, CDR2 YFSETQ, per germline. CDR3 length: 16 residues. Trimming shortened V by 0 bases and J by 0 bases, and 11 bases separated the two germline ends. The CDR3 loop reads CASSLEDRSSTDTQYF. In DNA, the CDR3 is TGCGCCAGCAGCTTGGAGGACAGATCTAGCACAGATACGCAGTATTTT.

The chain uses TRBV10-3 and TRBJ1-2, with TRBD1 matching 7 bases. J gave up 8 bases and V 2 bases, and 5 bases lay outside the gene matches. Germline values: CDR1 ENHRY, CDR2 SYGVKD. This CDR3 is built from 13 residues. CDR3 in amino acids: CAISETGENGYTF. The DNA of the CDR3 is TGTGCCATCAGTGAGACAGGGGAGAACGGCTACACCTTC.

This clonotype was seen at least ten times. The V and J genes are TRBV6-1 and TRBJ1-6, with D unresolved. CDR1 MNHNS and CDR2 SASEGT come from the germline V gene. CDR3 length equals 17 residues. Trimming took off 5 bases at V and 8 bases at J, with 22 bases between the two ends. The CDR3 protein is CASSYLSVAGEDSPLHF. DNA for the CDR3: TGTGCCAGCAGTTATTTGTCGGTTGCTGGGGAGGATTCACCCCTCCACTTT.

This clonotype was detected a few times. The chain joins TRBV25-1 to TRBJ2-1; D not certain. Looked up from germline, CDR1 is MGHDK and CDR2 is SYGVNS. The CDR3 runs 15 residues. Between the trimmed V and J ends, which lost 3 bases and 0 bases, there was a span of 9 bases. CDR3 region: CASSDRYSSYNEQFF. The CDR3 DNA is TGTGCCAGCAGTGATCGTTATAGCTCCTACAATGAGCAGTTCTTC.

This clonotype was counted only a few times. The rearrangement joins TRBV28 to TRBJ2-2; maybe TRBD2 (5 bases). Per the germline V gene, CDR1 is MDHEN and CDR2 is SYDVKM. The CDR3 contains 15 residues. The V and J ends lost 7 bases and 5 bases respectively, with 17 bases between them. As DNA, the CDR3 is TGTGCCAGCAATTACCTGAGGACTGGGACCGGGGAGCTGTTTTTT. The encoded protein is CASNYLRTGTGELFF.